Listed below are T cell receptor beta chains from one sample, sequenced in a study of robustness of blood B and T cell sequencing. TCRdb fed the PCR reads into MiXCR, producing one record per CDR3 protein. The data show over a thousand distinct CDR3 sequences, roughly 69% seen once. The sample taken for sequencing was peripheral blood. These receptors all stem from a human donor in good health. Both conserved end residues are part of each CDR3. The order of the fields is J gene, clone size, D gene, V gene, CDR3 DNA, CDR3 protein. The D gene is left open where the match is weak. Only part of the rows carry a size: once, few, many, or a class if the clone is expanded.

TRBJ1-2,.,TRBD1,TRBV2,TGTGCCAGCAGAGAAGAGACAGGGAGCGGCTACACCTTC,CASREETGSGYTF
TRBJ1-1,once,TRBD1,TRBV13,TGTGCCAGCAGCTTAGGTGGAGGACAGGGAACCGTTGAAGCTTTCTTT,CASSLGGGQGTVEAFF
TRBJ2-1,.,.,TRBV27,TGTGCCAGCAGCCTCGGACCAGACAATGAGCAGTTCTTC,CASSLGPDNEQFF
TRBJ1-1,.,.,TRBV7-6,TGTGCCAGCAGCTTAGCAAACGATATGAACACTGAAGCTTTCTTT,CASSLANDMNTEAFF
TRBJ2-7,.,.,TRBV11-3,TGTGCCAGCAGCTTAAAAGGGGGTTTCGAGCAGTACTTC,CASSLKGGFEQYF